This is a list of T cell receptor beta chains from one sample in a study of shared clonotypes between healthy human individuals. TCRdb's table, derived via immunoSEQ multiplex PCR, lists solely in-frame clones and lacks some. The data show millions of clones, with roughly 96% seen just once and roughly 0.13% held by the top ten. The sample comprised naive CD4+ T cells sorted from blood. Receptor source: a man aged 18 to 30 in good health. CDR3s include the opening cysteine and the closing phenylalanine or tryptophan. D genes are given only for firm matches. The size field is filled for only some rows; it gives once, few, many or a size class.

V	size	D	J	DNA	CDR3
TRBV7-9	.	.	TRBJ1-1	TGTGCCAGCAGCTTAGGGGTAACGGTGGGTGAAGCTTTCTTT	CASSLGVTVGEAFF
TRBV6-1	.	TRBD1	TRBJ2-5	TGTGCCAGCAGGTTAACAGGGGCACAAGAGACCCAGTACTTC	CASRLTGAQETQYF
TRBV5-6	.	.	TRBJ1-1	TGTGCCAGCAGCTTTGACATGAACACTGAAGCTTTCTTT	CASSFDMNTEAFF
TRBV21-1	.	.	TRBJ2-3	TGTGCCAGCAGCAAATTTAATTTGAAACTAGCGGGACGGATAGATACGCAGTATTTT	CASSKFNLKLAGRIDTQYF
TRBV11-2	.	.	TRBJ2-3	TGTGCCAGCAGCTTAGGGGCCTGGGCGGCTGCTAGCCTAGATACGCAGTATTTT	CASSLGAWAAASLDTQYF
TRBV15	.	TRBD2	TRBJ2-1	TGTGCCACCAAGGGCGGGGGTTCCTACAATGAGCAGTTCTTC	CATKGGGSYNEQFF
TRBV7-2	.	.	TRBJ2-1	TGTGCCAGCAGCAGGGACTCGTACAATGAGCAGTTCTTC	CASSRDSYNEQFF
TRBV19	once	.	TRBJ2-1	TGTGCCAGTAGATTTTGGGCGAGACAGCGGCCAGAGCGTTATGAGCAGTTCTTC	CASRFWARQRPERYEQFF
TRBV27	.	.	TRBJ2-6	TGTGCCAGCAGTGCGAACCCCACAGGGTCTGGGGCCAACGTCCTGACTTTC	CASSANPTGSGANVLTF
TRBV2	once	.	TRBJ2-2	TGTGCCAGCAGCGCCCTCCGTTGGACCGGGGAGCTGTTTTTT	CASSALRWTGELFF
TRBV5-1	.	.	TRBJ1-1	TGCGCCAGCAGCTTGGCCGAGGGAGGGCAAGCTTTCTTT	CASSLAEGGQAFF
TRBV21-1	.	.	TRBJ2-1	TGTGCCAGCAGCGATACAGGGGAAGCCTACAATGAGCAGTTCTTC	CASSDTGEAYNEQFF